Shown below are 27 T cell receptor beta chains from a single sample sequenced in a study of blood T cell repertoires in COVID-19. Only in-frame clones appear in the TCRdb table, and some are missing; sequencing was by immunoSEQ multiplex PCR. This table has 150,000 to 200,000 clones, 80% to 90% appearing once. Sequencing was performed on peripheral blood. The source of these receptors is a man younger than 35 who had recovered from COVID-19.

This clone has a single count. The chain carries TRBV6-2 or TRBV6-3 and TRBJ2-3; the match to TRBD2 covers 12 bases. After removal of 3 bases from V and 1 base from J, the junction contained 2 bases not matched to a gene. Looked up from germline, CDR1 is MNHEY and CDR2 is SVGEGT. The CDR3 sequence is 16 residues long. This CDR3 is CASSYGTSGRTDTQYF. For the CDR3, the DNA is TGTGCCAGCAGTTATGGGACTAGCGGGCGCACAGATACGCAGTATTTT.

The CDR3 sequence: CASSFRTSGSLVQETQYF. CDR3 coding DNA: TGCGCCAGCAGCTTTAGGACTAGCGGGAGTCTGGTCCAAGAGACCCAGTACTTC. The rearrangement uses TRBV5-1 and TRBJ2-5, with TRBD2 matching 13 bases. The CDR3 totals 18 residues. Germline assignment: CDR1 SGHRS and CDR2 YFSETQ. The V and J ends lost 2 bases and 1 base, in that order; junction bases with no gene match: 8.

The sample holds a few counts of this clone. This chain uses TRBV19 with TRBJ2-6; no clear D gene. Germline V gives CDR1 LNHDA, CDR2 SQIVND (reference sequence). V was clipped by 3 bases and J by 0 bases, with 6 bases between them. The CDR3 length is 15 residues. The CDR3 is CASSITSSGANVLTF. The CDR3 region has the DNA TGTGCCAGTAGTATCACCAGCTCTGGGGCCAACGTCCTGACTTTC.

The chain is built from TRBV4-3 and TRBJ2-7; 8 nucleotides agree with TRBD2. The J segment lost 3 bases and the V segment lost 4 bases, leaving 5 bases of the junction unmatched. Germline V gene data show CDR1 as LGHNA and CDR2 as YSLEER. The CDR3 sequence is 14 residues long. CDR3 in DNA: TGCGCCAGCAGCCTTACTAGCGGAGTCTACGAGCAGTACTTC. Amino acids: CASSLTSGVYEQYF.

V and J are TRBV2 and TRBJ1-6; D possibly corresponds to TRBD1 (5 bases). The germline gives CDR1 SNHLY, CDR2 FYNNEI. Trimming left V 6 bases short and J 6 bases short, with 12 bases between. The CDR3 has 14 amino acids. The CDR3 sequence is CASRQETPNSPLHF. The DNA for the CDR3 is TGTGCCAGCAGACAGGAGACTCCTAATTCACCCCTCCACTTT.

This clone was detected once. The chain joins TRBV27 to TRBJ2-6, with D hard to call. The CDR3 covers 13 residues. The germline V and J ends were trimmed by 6 bases and 0 bases, with 3 bases remaining between them. Germline loops: CDR1 MNHEY, CDR2 SMNVEV (reference sequence). The CDR3 sequence is CASSLSGANVLTF. CDR3 sequence (DNA): TGTGCCAGCAGCCTCTCTGGGGCCAACGTCCTGACTTTC.

The V and J genes are TRBV7-2 and TRBJ2-1; D might be TRBD2 (6 bases). V was clipped by 1 base and J by 0 bases, with 19 bases between them. The CDR3 is made up of 19 amino acids. The V gene's germline CDR1 is SGHTA and CDR2 FQGNSA. In nucleotides, the CDR3 is TGTGCCAGCAGCTTAGTGGTGTTCGGGGAGGCCAGCTCCTACAATGAGCAGTTCTTC. It is translated as CASSLVVFGEASSYNEQFF. Variable domain in full (rest from reference TRBV7-2 and TRBJ2-1): GAGVSQSPSNKVTEKGKDVELRCDPISGHTALYWYRQSLGQGLEFLIYFQGNSAPDKSGLPSDRFSAERTGGSVSTLTIQRTQQEDSAVYLCASSLVVFGEASSYNEQFFGPGTRLTVL.

This chain joins TRBV9 and TRBJ1-3, with unresolved D. The CDR3 has 15 residues. V lost 3 bases, J lost 4 bases, and 14 bases lay in between. The germline V gene has CDR1 SGDLS and CDR2 YYNGEE. This chain's CDR3 is CASSEPGVRGNTIYF. The CDR3 DNA reads TGTGCCAGCAGCGAGCCCGGGGTTCGGGGAAACACCATATATTTT. The full variable domain, rest sourced from reference TRBV9 and TRBJ1-3, is DSGVTQTPKHLITATGQRVTLRCSPRSGDLSVYWYQQSLDQGLQFLIQYYNGEERAKGNILERFSAQQFPDLHSELNLSSLELGDSALYFCASSEPGVRGNTIYFGEGSWLTVV.

The chain links TRBV6-5 to TRBJ2-6; TRBD2 matches at 9 bases. CDR3 length equals 16 residues. V shed 4 bases, J shed 4 bases, and the junction held 5 bases outside the gene matches. Looked up from germline, CDR1 is MNHEY and CDR2 is SVGAGI. The CDR3: CASSSGGRAGANVLTF. In DNA, the CDR3 is TGTGCCAGCAGTTCCGGCGGGAGGGCCGGGGCCAACGTCCTGACTTTC.

The chain links TRBV15 to TRBJ1-2; D might be TRBD1 (5 bases). CDR3 length: 13 residues. Germline V gene data show CDR1 as LNHNV and CDR2 as YYDKDF (reference sequence). V shed 7 bases and J shed 5 bases, with 14 bases lying between them. The CDR3 DNA follows: TGTGCCACCACGGGAGGGGCAAAGTATGGCTACACCTTC. This encodes CATTGGAKYGYTF.

This sequence joins TRBV30 and TRBJ2-1; possible D gene TRBD2, 6 bases. V lost 4 bases to trimming and J lost 9 bases, with 13 bases between them. This CDR3 has 12 residues. CDR1 is GTSNPN and CDR2 is SVGIG in the germline V gene (reference sequence). CDR3: CAWKGAGSEQFF. For the CDR3, the DNA is TGTGCCTGGAAAGGGGCGGGAAGTGAGCAGTTCTTC.

V is TRBV4-3 and J is TRBJ1-1; perhaps TRBD1 as D (5 bases). The CDR3 runs 13 residues. The germline V gene has CDR1 LGHNA and CDR2 YSLEER. V was pared by 6 bases and J by 5 bases, with 13 bases between. This chain's CDR3 is CASSSNGGTEAFF. DNA for the CDR3: TGCGCCAGCAGTTCCAACGGGGGAACTGAAGCTTTCTTT.

The J gene is TRBJ1-5, the V gene TRBV19; 11 nucleotides agree with TRBD1. CDR1 and CDR2 (germline): LNHDA, SQIVND (reference sequence). The CDR3 is made up of 16 amino acids. The junction had 6 bases not matched to a gene; V was cut back by 3 bases and J by 5 bases. The CDR3 DNA reads TGTGCCAGTAGTATTCCCGGGACAGGGGGATATCAGCCCCAGCATTTT. Translation: CASSIPGTGGYQPQHF.

Comments on this clone: Other DNA sequences in the sample encode the same CDR3. The J gene is TRBJ1-2, the V gene TRBV19, with D unclear. The length of the CDR3 is 14 residues. Between the trimmed V and J ends, which lost 1 base and 2 bases, there was a span of 8 bases. From germline, CDR1 is LNHDA and CDR2 SQIVND (reference sequence). CDR3 protein: CASSIGTGNYGYTF. In DNA, the CDR3 is TGTGCCAGTAGTATAGGGACTGGGAACTATGGCTACACCTTC. The full variable domain, rest sourced from reference TRBV19 and TRBJ1-2, is DGGITQSPKYLFRKEGQNVTLSCEQNLNHDAMYWYRQDPGQGLRLIYYSQIVNDFQKGDIAEGYSVSREKKESFPLTVTSAQKNPTAFYLCASSIGTGNYGYTFGSGTRLTVV.

The rearrangement links TRBV28 to TRBJ1-1, with a tentative D call TRBD1 (5 bases). Germline V CDR1 and CDR2: MDHEN, SYDVKM. Trimming stripped 8 bases from V and 0 bases from J, with 28 bases between. CDR3 length equals 19 residues. This CDR3 is CASSFRGGTVRSMNTEAFF. Written as DNA, the CDR3 is TGTGCCAGCTCCTTCCGGGGGGGGACCGTACGCTCCATGAACACTGAAGCTTTCTTT.

The chain is built from TRBV19 and TRBJ2-2; D is perhaps TRBD1 (7 bases). In germline, CDR1 is LNHDA, CDR2 SQIVND (reference sequence). This CDR3 has 14 residues. Between the trimmed V and J ends, which lost 8 bases and 4 bases, there was a span of 14 bases. This CDR3 is CASSGGTGTGELFF. The CDR3 coding sequence is TGTGCCAGTTCAGGGGGGACCGGCACCGGGGAGCTGTTTTTT.

The gene calls are TRBV9 and TRBJ1-1, with a tentative D call TRBD1 (5 bases). This CDR3 is 14 amino acids long. Germline CDR1 and CDR2: SGDLS and YYNGEE. Between the trimmed V and J ends, which lost 4 bases and 5 bases, there was a span of 15 bases. CDR3 loop: CASSPGGVSTEAFF. In nucleotides, the CDR3 is TGTGCCAGCAGCCCGGGGGGAGTATCGACTGAAGCTTTCTTT. The full variable domain, its missing parts supplied by reference TRBV9 and TRBJ1-1, is DSGVTQTPKHLITATGQRVTLRCSPRSGDLSVYWYQQSLDQGLQFLIQYYNGEERAKGNILERFSAQQFPDLHSELNLSSLELGDSALYFCASSPGGVSTEAFFGQGTRLTVV.

This chain uses TRBV4-3 with TRBJ2-1; TRBD2 aligns across 10 bases. Per the germline V gene, CDR1 is LGHNA and CDR2 is YSLEER. Losses at the gene ends were 2 bases for V and 6 bases for J; bases not matched to a gene: 4. The CDR3 is made up of 15 amino acids. Here the CDR3 reads CASSQIWTSGNEQFF. The CDR3 DNA reads as TGCGCCAGCAGCCAAATATGGACTAGCGGCAATGAGCAGTTCTTC.

The chain is built from TRBV6-4 and TRBJ2-3; a weak D match, TRBD1 (5 bases). CDR1 and CDR2 from the germline V gene are MRHNA and SNTAGT. The CDR3 loop spans 15 amino acids. V lost 3 bases to trimming and J lost 0 bases, with 10 bases between them. DNA for the CDR3: TGTGCCAGCAGTGAAGGAGACAGCAGCACAGATACGCAGTATTTT. Translating gives CASSEGDSSTDTQYF.

This chain joins TRBV7-9 and TRBJ2-7; 7 bases fit TRBD1. The trim removed 2 bases at V and 7 bases at J, leaving 11 bases unmatched. The V gene's germline CDR1 is SEHNR and CDR2 FQNEAQ (reference sequence). CDR3 size: 15 residues. CDR3 nucleotide sequence: TGTGCCAGCAGCTTACGGGGCGAGGGGGCAGGGGAGCAGTACTTC. Translation gives CASSLRGEGAGEQYF. Complete variable domain (other parts from reference TRBV7-9 and TRBJ2-7): DTGVSQNPRHKITKRGQNVTFRCDPISEHNRLYWYRQTLGQGPEFLTYFQNEAQLEKSRLLSDRFSAERPKGSFSTLEIQRTEQGDSAMYLCASSLRGEGAGEQYFGPGTRLTVT.

The rearrangement uses TRBV6-5 and TRBJ2-7, with TRBD2 matching 10 bases. Germline V lookup: CDR1 MNHEY, CDR2 SVGAGI. This CDR3 contains 14 residues. J gave up 4 bases and V 5 bases, and 5 bases lay outside the gene matches. This CDR3 is CASSIASGRYEQYF. The CDR3 nucleotides are TGTGCCAGCAGTATCGCTAGCGGGAGATACGAGCAGTACTTC.

This chain uses TRBV6-5 with TRBJ1-2; a possible D gene is TRBD1 (6 bases). The CDR3 runs to 15 residues. Germline V gives CDR1 MNHEY, CDR2 SVGAGI. Trimming removed 7 bases from V and 1 base from J, with 16 bases in between. The CDR3 DNA reads TGTGCCAGCATCGACTTAAGGGGGTTTAACTATGGCTACACCTTC. It translates to CASIDLRGFNYGYTF.

The V call is TRBV7-3, the J call TRBJ2-1; 15 positions agree with TRBD2. This CDR3 is built from 20 residues. The V gene end was trimmed by 5 bases and the J gene end by 6 bases; junction bases not matched to a gene: 17. Germline CDR1 is SGHTA and CDR2 is FQGTGA. In nucleotides, the CDR3 is TGTGCCAGCAGCCCACACATCGGGACTAGCGGGAGGTCCGGTGGCAATGAGCAGTTCTTC. It translates to CASSPHIGTSGRSGGNEQFF.

The rearrangement links TRBV2 to TRBJ2-7; the match to TRBD2 covers 13 bases. This CDR3 has 16 residues. CDR1 and CDR2 (germline): SNHLY, FYNNEI. Unmatched junction bases numbered 10, after V lost 6 bases and J lost 5 bases. This chain's CDR3 is CASRETRLAGGNEQYF. The CDR3 bases are TGTGCCAGCAGGGAAACCAGACTAGCGGGAGGCAACGAGCAGTACTTC.

This clone has only a few counts. The chain has TRBV30 and TRBJ1-3, with TRBD1 as a possible D gene (5 bases). The CDR3 loop spans 17 amino acids. V lost 3 bases and J 0 bases, leaving 18 bases between the germline ends. Germline assignment: CDR1 GTSNPN and CDR2 SVGIG (reference sequence). The CDR3 region is CAWRGRGISLSGNTIYF. The CDR3 DNA is TGTGCCTGGAGGGGCCGGGGGATATCCCTCTCTGGAAACACCATATATTTT.

V and J are TRBV27 and TRBJ1-4; 7 nucleotides match TRBD1. The length of the CDR3 is 15 residues. V lost 5 bases, J lost 7 bases, and 10 bases stayed unmatched. CDR1 is MNHEY and CDR2 is SMNVEV in the germline V gene (reference sequence). CDR3 residues: CASSPRQGGGEKLFF. The CDR3 DNA sequence: TGTGCCAGCAGTCCCCGCCAGGGGGGTGGTGAAAAACTGTTTTTT.

For this clone: In the same sample, other DNA sequences code for this CDR3. The chain employs TRBV27 and TRBJ1-5; tentative D call: TRBD1 (5 bases). Trimming shortened V by 5 bases and J by 0 bases, and 8 bases separated the two germline ends. Germline V gene sequence: CDR1 MNHEY, CDR2 SMNVEV (reference sequence). The CDR3 spans 14 residues. The CDR3 DNA reads as TGTGCCAGCAGTCTAAGGGGTAGCAATCAGCCCCAGCATTTT. This sequence encodes CASSLRGSNQPQHF.